One and the same sample provided the 10 T cell receptor beta chains below, sequenced in a study of beta chain features in type 1 diabetes. Sequenced material consisted of expressed TCRB transcripts (all of the isolated RNA was reverse transcribed). Sequenced by immunoSEQ multiplex PCR; TCRdb stores in-frame clones only, minus some. Of around 240,000 clones listed, 9% to 10% are singletons. The sample consisted of naive CD4+ T cells from blood. The origin of the receptors is a woman between 18 and 29 years old in good health.

The chain joins TRBV5-1 to TRBJ2-5, with D maybe TRBD2 (6 bases). Germline V gene data show CDR1 as SGHRS and CDR2 as YFSETQ. Between the trimmed V and J ends, which lost 6 bases and 4 bases, there was a span of 22 bases. The CDR3 loop spans 16 amino acids. This CDR3 reads CASTLAGGTQLETQYF. DNA for the CDR3: TGCGCCAGCACCCTCGCTGGCGGGACCCAATTAGAGACCCAGTACTTC.

J is TRBJ2-1 and V is TRBV6-5; D remains unclear. V was pared by 6 bases and J by 2 bases, with 11 bases between. Looked up from germline, CDR1 is MNHEY and CDR2 is SVGAGI. This CDR3 region has 14 residues. The CDR3 sequence is CASSPLRAYNEQFF. CDR3 nucleotide sequence: TGTGCCAGCAGCCCCCTCCGAGCCTACAATGAGCAGTTCTTC.

This clone turned up a few times. The V and J genes are TRBV5-4 and TRBJ1-1; weak D call: TRBD1 (6 bases). Germline V gene sequence: CDR1 SGHNT, CDR2 YYREEE (reference sequence). This CDR3 has 17 residues. Trimming left V 0 bases short and J 1 base short, with 16 bases between. The CDR3 DNA reads TGTGCCAGCAGCTTGGACATAGGGGGAGCACCGAACACTGAAGCTTTCTTT. Residues: CASSLDIGGAPNTEAFF.

There are many counts of this clone. The chain employs TRBV18 and TRBJ2-5, with D tentatively TRBD2 (6 bases). The ends were cut back, 2 bases at V and 3 bases at J, with 7 bases in the middle. The CDR3 has 13 residues. CDR1 is KGHSH and CDR2 is LQKENI in the germline V gene. CDR3 amino acids: CASSPGGEETQYF. CDR3 DNA: TGTGCCAGCTCACCAGGAGGGGAAGAGACCCAGTACTTC.

This chain uses TRBV10-3 with TRBJ2-7; TRBD2 matches at 14 bases. CDR3 length: 15 amino acids. Trimming cost V 5 bases and J 7 bases; bases outside gene matches: 7. From germline, CDR1 is ENHRY and CDR2 SYGVKD. The chain's CDR3 is CAISPGTSGSREQYF. The CDR3 bases are TGTGCCATCAGTCCTGGGACTAGCGGGAGCAGGGAGCAGTACTTC.

V usage is TRBV5-4 and J usage is TRBJ2-7; the match to TRBD2 covers 15 bases. The ends lost 4 bases at V and 4 bases at J; junction bases unmatched: 6. The CDR3 totals 16 residues. The germline V gene has CDR1 SGHNT and CDR2 YYREEE (reference sequence). This chain's CDR3 is CASSPPGTSGRYEQYF. The DNA for the CDR3 is TGTGCCAGCAGCCCTCCCGGGACTAGCGGGAGGTACGAGCAGTACTTC.

The chain links TRBV7-2 to TRBJ1-5, with D possibly being TRBD1 (6 bases). Between the trimmed V and J ends, which lost 3 bases and 1 base, there was a span of 16 bases. This CDR3 is built from 17 residues. Looked up from germline, CDR1 is SGHTA and CDR2 is FQGNSA. This CDR3 is CASSLSVRGISNQPQHF. DNA of the CDR3: TGTGCCAGCAGCTTGAGTGTTAGGGGGATCAGCAATCAGCCCCAGCATTTT.

This clone has only a few counts. The CDR3 DNA is TGTGCCAGCAGGAGATCTAGCGGCAAGCAGTATTTT. Its protein product is CASRRSSGKQYF. The V and J genes are TRBV2 and TRBJ2-3; 7 nucleotides agree with TRBD2. Looked up from germline, CDR1 is SNHLY and CDR2 is FYNNEI. V was pared by 6 bases and J by 11 bases, with 8 bases of the junction left unmatched. CDR3 length: 12 amino acids.

CDR3: CASILDRAVPEAFF. The CDR3 coding sequence is TGTGCCAGCATTCTGGACAGGGCCGTACCTGAAGCTTTCTTT. The chain links TRBV2 to TRBJ1-1; TRBD1 matches at 8 bases. Germline V gene data show CDR1 as SNHLY and CDR2 as FYNNEI. The CDR3 is made up of 14 amino acids. J gave up 6 bases and V 7 bases, and 10 bases lay outside the gene matches. The entire variable domain, with the rest obtained from reference TRBV2 and TRBJ1-1, is as follows: EPEVTQTPSHQVTQMGQEVILRCVPISNHLYFYWYRQILGQKVEFLVSFYNNEISEKSEIFDDQFSVERPDGSNFTLKIRSTKLEDSAMYFCASILDRAVPEAFFGQGTRLTVV.

In its sample, this clone was seen a few times. V gene TRBV5-4 combines with J gene TRBJ1-5; no definite D call. Germline V gene lookup returns CDR1 SGHNT and CDR2 YYREEE (reference sequence). Trimming cost V 0 bases and J 0 bases, with 4 bases left between them. The CDR3 covers 14 residues. CDR3 DNA: TGTGCCAGCAGCTTGGACGGTAGCAATCAGCCCCAGCATTTT. It encodes CASSLDGSNQPQHF.